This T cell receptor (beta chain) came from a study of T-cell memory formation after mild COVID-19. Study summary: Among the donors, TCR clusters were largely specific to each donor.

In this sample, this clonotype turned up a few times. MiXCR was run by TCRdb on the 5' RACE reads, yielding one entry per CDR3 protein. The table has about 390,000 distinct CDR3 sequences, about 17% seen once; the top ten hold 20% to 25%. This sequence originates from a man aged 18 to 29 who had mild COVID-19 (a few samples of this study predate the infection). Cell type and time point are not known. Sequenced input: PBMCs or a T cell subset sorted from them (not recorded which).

The CDR3 nucleotides read TGTGCCAGCGGGGGGAACCAAGAGACCCAGTACTTC. This sequence encodes CASGGNQETQYF. The rearrangement joins TRBV2 to TRBJ2-5; perhaps TRBD2 as D (6 bases). Trimming removed 8 bases from V and 0 bases from J, with 7 bases in between. The CDR3 loop spans 12 amino acids. Germline V gene lookup returns CDR1 SNHLY and CDR2 FYNNEI. Complete variable domain (other parts from reference TRBV2 and TRBJ2-5): EPEVTQTPSHQVTQMGQEVILRCVPISNHLYFYWYRQILGQKVEFLVSFYNNEISEKSEIFDDQFSVERPDGSNFTLKIRSTKLEDSAMYFCASGGNQETQYFGPGTRLLVL.